The present TCR beta chain was sequenced within a study of CD8 T cell repertoires and HIV-1 epitope variants. Remarks on this clone: Its antigen is not identified.

The CDR3 totals 14 residues. The germline V gene encodes CDR1 MNHNY and CDR2 SVGAGI (reference sequence). Deletions cut 0 bases from V and 3 bases from J, with 9 bases between. The method was immunoSEQ multiplex PCR; TCRdb's version includes in-frame clones alone and lacks a portion of them. The profile covers roughly 5,000 clones, with about 71% appearing a single time and about 40% taken by the ten largest. The chain links TRBV6-6 to TRBJ2-7; TRBD2 might be the D (6 bases). This clonotype was sampled from a male donor with HIV. Source material: cultured CD8+ T cells derived from PBMCs. DNA for the CDR3: TGTGCCAGCAGTTACTCTGGGACTGGCTACGAGCAGTACTTC. Encoded protein: CASSYSGTGYEQYF.